The T cell receptor beta chain described here comes from a study of cytotoxic CD8 clonotypes in ibrutinib-treated CLL. Produced via immunoSEQ multiplex PCR; TCRdb's table is partial and in-frame only. The sample carries about 160,000 clones, more than 75% recorded once. The clonotype comes from a human donor with chronic lymphocytic leukemia. This specimen consisted of PBMCs, obtained after 12 months of ibrutinib treatment.

In nucleotides, the CDR3 is TGTGCCAGCAGCTTGGGTGCCAGGGCCATCTCCTATAATTCACCCCTCCACTTT. It codes for CASSLGARAISYNSPLHF. V usage is TRBV5-5 and J usage is TRBJ1-6; possible D gene TRBD1, 5 bases. CDR3 length: 18 residues. With 0 bases removed from V and 0 bases from J, the gap between germline ends came to 13 bases. Germline-derived CDR1 and CDR2 are SGHKS and YYEKEE (reference sequence).